The 17 T cell receptor beta chains below were found in one sample sequenced in a study of molecular identifiers for immune sequencing clone quantification. TCRdb passed the PCR reads through MiXCR, listing each CDR3 protein once. Of approximately 670,000 distinct CDR3 sequences detected, 20% appear once; the ten largest clones hold around 0.9%. The material sequenced was naive CD8+ T cells from blood, with Jurkat cell RNA spiked in. Subset defined: FACS-sorted CD8+CD4-CCR7+CD45RA+ naive T cells. These receptors originate from a human donor in good health. Some libraries in this study had Jurkat cell RNA spiked in.

In its sample, this clonotype was seen many times. The rearrangement uses TRBV13 and TRBJ2-2; D is undetermined. V gave up 1 base and J gave up 1 base, with 7 bases separating them. The CDR3 has 15 amino acids. Germline V gene lookup returns CDR1 PRHDT and CDR2 FYEKMQ (reference sequence). In DNA, the CDR3 is TGTGCCAGCAGCTTAGAAAACAGGAACACCGGGGAGCTGTTTTTT. This gives the protein CASSLENRNTGELFF.

The gene calls are TRBV19 and TRBJ2-7; unclear D gene. Deletions cut 0 bases from V and 2 bases from J, with 8 bases between. The CDR3 is made up of 14 amino acids. CDR1 LNHDA and CDR2 SQIVND come from the germline V gene (reference sequence). CDR3 protein: CASSIDPRTYEQYF. As DNA, the CDR3 is TGTGCCAGTAGTATAGATCCCAGAACCTACGAGCAGTACTTC.

Comments on this clonotype: A much larger clone sits a single nucleotide away, making a read error possible. CDR3 sequence reads: CVTSDGTYSGANVLTF. For the CDR3, the DNA is TGTGTCACCAGTGATGGGACCTACTCTGGGGCCAACGTCCTGACTTTC. This chain links TRBV24-1 with TRBJ2-6; D might be TRBD1 or TRBD2, each matching 5 bases. The CDR3 is 16 residues long. In germline, CDR1 is KGHDR, CDR2 SFDVKD.

In this sample, this clonotype turned up a few times. V gene TRBV4-3 combines with J gene TRBJ2-7; the match to TRBD1 covers 9 bases. V lost 0 bases and J lost 4; bases outside the gene matches: 10. The CDR3 length is 17 residues. Germline V gene data show CDR1 as LGHNA and CDR2 as YSLEER. CDR3 amino acids: CASSQDLAGTGMYEQYF. The CDR3 DNA follows: TGCGCCAGCAGCCAAGACCTTGCCGGGACAGGGATGTACGAGCAGTACTTC.

This clonotype was recorded many times. This chain connects TRBV9 to TRBJ1-1; no clear D gene. The CDR3 extends over 13 amino acids. The germline gives CDR1 SGDLS, CDR2 YYNGEE. V lost 0 bases, J lost 5 bases, and 8 bases lay in between. CDR3 amino acids: CASSVVEGTEAFF. The CDR3, as DNA: TGTGCCAGCAGCGTAGTTGAGGGTACTGAAGCTTTCTTT.

This clonotype has at least ten counts. This rearrangement joins TRBV4-3 to TRBJ1-4, with D uncertain. Germline assignment: CDR1 LGHNA and CDR2 YSLEER. The CDR3 is 15 residues long. V lost 0 bases, J lost 7 bases, and 12 bases lay in between. The chain's CDR3 is CASSQDRLAGEKLFF. The CDR3 DNA is TGCGCCAGCAGCCAAGATCGACTGGCGGGTGAAAAACTGTTTTTT.

This clonotype was seen many times. This CDR3 is CASSVAPAGTGVTDTQYF. The CDR3 DNA sequence: TGTGCCAGCAGCGTCGCCCCCGCCGGGACAGGGGTTACAGATACGCAGTATTTT. The rearrangement links TRBV9 to TRBJ2-3, with 10 bases identical to TRBD1. The CDR3 totals 18 residues. The ends lost 2 bases at V and 3 bases at J; junction bases unmatched: 12. Germline V gene sequence: CDR1 SGDLS, CDR2 YYNGEE.

This clonotype occurred many times. The CDR3 region is CASSFPGQEIYSNQPQHF. CDR3 nucleotide sequence: TGTGCCAGCAGCTTCCCGGGACAGGAGATTTATAGCAATCAGCCCCAGCATTTT. The chain has TRBV6-2 or TRBV6-3 and TRBJ1-5; 8 bases line up with TRBD1. Unmatched junction bases numbered 13, after V lost 6 bases and J lost 0 bases. The germline gives CDR1 MNHEY, CDR2 SVGEGT. This CDR3 comprises 18 residues.

Many counts were recorded for this clonotype. The chain recombines TRBV9 with TRBJ2-2, with TRBD2 matching over 9 bases. Trimming at V came to 3 bases and at J to 4 bases, leaving 4 bases not matched to a gene. The CDR3 is made up of 15 amino acids. Germline CDR1 is SGDLS and CDR2 is YYNGEE. The CDR3 reads CASSASGGPTGELFF. As DNA, the CDR3 is TGTGCCAGCAGCGCGAGCGGGGGGCCCACCGGGGAGCTGTTTTTT.

This clonotype showed up many times. This rearrangement joins TRBV6-2 or TRBV6-3 to TRBJ2-4; D is undetermined. Germline lookup yields CDR1 MNHEY and CDR2 SVGEGT. The V end was cut by 1 base, the J end by 8 bases, with 3 bases between. This CDR3 comprises 11 residues. The CDR3 nucleotides are TGTGCCAGCAGTTACTTTGACATTCAGTACTTC. It is translated as CASSYFDIQYF.

Worth noting for this clonotype: This may come from a read error, since a much larger clone is one base off. The CDR3 nucleotides read TGTGCCAGCAGCGCCGGAGTTACGAACACCGGGGGGCTGTTTTTT. Its translation is CASSAGVTNTGGLFF. V usage is TRBV13 and J usage is TRBJ2-2; the D gene is possibly TRBD2 (6 bases). Germline V CDR1 and CDR2: PRHDT, FYEKMQ (reference sequence). The CDR3 sequence is 15 residues long.

Comments on this clonotype: A read error may be the cause here, since a much bigger clone is one base away. The chain recombines TRBV4-1 with TRBJ2-7, with 10 bases identical to TRBD2. This CDR3 is built from 15 residues. V lost 4 bases, J lost 2 bases, and 5 bases stayed unmatched. Looked up from germline, CDR1 is MGHRA and CDR2 is YSYEKL. CDR3 region: CASSRPAGGPYEQYF. As DNA, the CDR3 is TGCGCCAGCAGCCGACCAGCGGGAGGGCCCTACGAGCAGTACTTC.

This clonotype was picked up many times. CDR3 sequence: CASTPAQGGGAEAFF. DNA of the CDR3: TGTGCCAGCACCCCAGCCCAGGGGGGCGGGGCTGAAGCTTTCTTT. This chain links TRBV6-2 or TRBV6-3 with TRBJ1-1, with 7 bases identical to TRBD1. Per the germline V gene, CDR1 is MNHEY and CDR2 is SVGEGT. V shed 7 bases and J 6 bases; nucleotides not matched to a gene: 14. CDR3 length: 15 residues.

This clonotype was seen many times. This chain joins TRBV5-6 and TRBJ2-7, with 7 bases aligning to TRBD2. The CDR3 is 18 amino acids. Unmatched junction bases numbered 15, after V lost 2 bases and J lost 1 base. Germline assignment: CDR1 SGHDT and CDR2 YYEEEE. CDR3 coding DNA: TGTGCCAGCAGCTTAGAGAGGTCGGACTTGCGGGGGTCCTACGAGCAGTACTTC. It codes for CASSLERSDLRGSYEQYF.

This clonotype was observed at least ten times. V usage is TRBV4-2 and J usage is TRBJ2-5; either TRBD1 or TRBD2 may fit D (5 bases each). The germline CDR1 and CDR2 sequences are LGHNA and YNFKEQ. Trimming took 0 bases from V and 5 from J, leaving 22 bases between them. CDR3 size: 18 residues. Here the CDR3 DNA reads TGTGCCAGCAGCCAAGATGCTTGGGAGCAGGGCCCACGGGAGACCCAGTACTTC. Translated: CASSQDAWEQGPRETQYF.

This clonotype was seen many times. The CDR3 sequence is CASSLGPSAYEQYF. The CDR3, as DNA: TGTGCCAGCAGCTTAGGTCCGTCCGCCTACGAGCAGTACTTC. The chain uses TRBV11-2 and TRBJ2-7; D not certain. The CDR3 spans 14 residues. Trimming cost V 1 base and J 2 bases, with 9 bases left between them. Germline V lookup: CDR1 SGHAT, CDR2 FQNNGV. The variable domain in full, with the rest retrieved from reference TRBV11-2 and TRBJ2-7, is EAGVAQSPRYKIIEKRQSVAFWCNPISGHATLYWYQQILGQGPKLLIQFQNNGVVDDSQLPKDRFSAERLKGVDSTLKIQPAKLEDSAVYLCASSLGPSAYEQYFGPGTRLTVT.

This clonotype appeared many times. V gene TRBV10-3 combines with J gene TRBJ2-5, with D possibly TRBD1 on 6 matching bases. The CDR3 covers 12 residues. Germline CDR1 reads ENHRY; CDR2 reads SYGVKD. V was shortened by 5 bases and J by 4 bases, with 8 bases between the two germline ends. The CDR3 loop reads CAISTGSETQYF. The CDR3 bases are TGTGCCATCAGTACAGGGTCAGAGACCCAGTACTTC.